This TCR beta chain was identified in a study of regulatory T cells in long-lasting Graves disease. Assembly of TCR beta libraries relied on iRepertoire HTBI primers together with Arm-PCR of CDR3 regions. Via MiXCR, TCRdb re-called the multiplex PCR reads, giving one row per CDR3 protein. This sample has about 460,000 distinct CDR3 sequences, with 20% to 25% found just once. As to time point: persistent/refractory GD, antithyroid drugs over 5 years with positive TRAb. With RNA extracted from PBMCs as input, the TCR library was made. Material: peripheral blood mononuclear cells (PBMCs), obtained when the disease was refractory, from a patient treated with antithyroid drugs. The TCR sequence derives from a female donor with Graves disease.

Here the CDR3 DNA reads TGTGCCAGCAGGAAAAGCGGGAGCTCCTACGAGCAGTACTTC. Residues: CASRKSGSSYEQYF. The chain joins TRBV13 to TRBJ2-7, with 8 nucleotides matching TRBD2. Trimming at V came to 6 bases and at J to 0 bases, leaving 4 bases not matched to a gene. The CDR3 loop spans 14 amino acids. Germline CDR1 PRHDT, CDR2 FYEKMQ (reference sequence). Looking up the rest from reference TRBV13 and TRBJ2-7 gives the full variable domain: AAGVIQSPRHLIKEKRETATLKCYPIPRHDTVYWYQQGPGQDPQFLISFYEKMQSDKGSIPDRFSAQQFSDYHSELNMSSLELGDSALYFCASRKSGSSYEQYFGPGTRLTVT.